This T cell receptor (beta chain) was captured in a study of cytomegalovirus exposure and HLA in healthy donors. General study results and limits: The study put some 160 TCR beta chains on its list as cytomegalovirus-associated.

The PCR made use of 60 Vbeta and 13 Jbeta primers. The data were produced by immunoSEQ multiplex PCR, yet TCRdb's version contains in-frame clones alone and is incomplete. The table records about 170,000 clones, 60% to 80% of them present only once. Worth noting for this clone: The antigen is not known.

Germline V gene data show CDR1 as SGHVS and CDR2 as FQNEAQ. Trimming at V came to 3 bases and at J to 8 bases, leaving 4 bases not matched to a gene. The CDR3 extends over 15 amino acids. Source material: PBMCs. The chain joins TRBV7-8 to TRBJ2-1; 13 nucleotides align to TRBD2. The TCR comes from a woman aged 45-59 years in good health and CMV-seropositive. The CDR3, as DNA: TGTGCCAGCAGCTTGGGACTAGCGGGGAAGGATGAGCAGTTCTTC. Protein: CASSLGLAGKDEQFF.